This T cell receptor beta chain is from a study of blood T cell repertoires in COVID-19 (TCRdb year 2020). Regarding the study in general: Collaborator samples came from the United States, Italy and Spain and covered acute and convalescent phases of COVID-19. The prospective study material was composed of cDNA or gDNA derived from T cells, B-cell-depleted T cells, or PBMCs. Nearly every sample came with metadata listing a de-identified subject ID, COVID-19 status, age in years and sex. The samples were drawn from two sources: the first 160 participants of the ongoing ImmuneRACE study, and 1,200 or so subjects contributed by 6 global collaborators. The repertoires were released in a freely available public database meant as a resource for research on the immune response to SARS-CoV-2. The dataset comprised deeply sampled blood TCRbeta repertoires from subjects exposed to, actively infected with, or recovered from COVID-19. HLA class I and class II types, where available, came from metadata supplied by the sample provider rather than from assay-based typing. General conclusions and limits of the study: The quantity of clinical and demographic metadata differed by source and by participant and was supplied without curation.

V drops 3 bases and J drops 9 bases, leaving 13 bases in between. The CDR3, cysteine through phenylalanine, is 13 amino acids long. The entry retains the CDR3 DNA only, 39 bases that are in frame from base 1. The germline V gene supplies CDR1 SGDLS and CDR2 YYNGEE. TCRbeta CDR3 regions were amplified from genomic DNA by means of the immunoSEQ Assay, a bias-controlled multiplex PCR. Per the authors' processing: The number of nucleated cells in each sample was estimated from the amplification of reference gene primers within the assay. Sequence reads were collapsed and filtered to measure the absolute abundance of every unique TCRbeta CDR3 rearrangement. Productive Simpson clonality was computed per sample as the square root of Simpson's diversity index over productive rearrangements. Not all clones reach the TCRdb copy of this immuneACCESS table, which keeps in-frame sequences only. Checked studies attribute under half of the gap to unresolved V genes and leave the rest unexplained. D and trimming were read from the DNA, whereas the V and J calls and clone size are those reported in that table. The sample includes 300,000 to 350,000 clones, with roughly 87% observed a single time. The top ten constitute roughly 1% of the sample.

On this clone itself: Which antigen it targets is not known. Base qualities are not provided; no much larger clone lies one nucleotide away.

Enrolling through a virtual design, the prospective study's participants ranged in age from roughly 18 to 90 years and lived across 20 to 25 United States geographic areas. Cohort assignment in the prospective study relied on participant-reported clinical history from a screening survey and a study questionnaire. ImmuneRACE Cohort 3 recovered participants were defined by two consecutive negative NP/OP PCR tests, healthcare professional clearance, or symptom resolution. Mobile phlebotomists in the prospective study collected whole blood, serum and a nasopharyngeal or oropharyngeal swab from every participant. Over a roughly 2-month period, participants in the prospective study had the option of providing additional blood draws and questionnaires. Prospective study blood samples were shipped either frozen or at room temperature before DNA extraction.

This sequence uses TRBV9 and TRBJ1-5; the D region possibly corresponds to TRBD1 (6 bases align). Sequencing used PBMCs or T cells enriched from blood (not recorded which). The sequence was obtained from a woman in her 30s who had recovered from COVID-19. CDR3 region: CASSAGQQGPQHF. The nucleotide sequence is given as TGTGCCAGCAGCGCCGGGCAACAGGGGCCCCAGCATTTT.